The 15 T cell receptor beta chains below were found in one sample sequenced in a study of regulatory T cells in long-lasting Graves disease. As for time point: persistent/refractory GD, antithyroid drugs over 5 years with positive TRAb. Generation of the TCR library employed RNA extracted from PBMCs. Arm-PCR of CDR3 regions and iRepertoire HTBI primers were the basis on which TCR beta libraries were built. MiXCR, run by TCRdb on the multiplex PCR reads, gives a single entry per CDR3 protein. The sample contains around 510,000 distinct CDR3 sequences, 20% to 25% of which appear only once. This sample comprised peripheral blood mononuclear cells (PBMCs), obtained when the disease was refractory, from a patient treated with antithyroid drugs. These receptors all come from a female donor with Graves disease.

This chain uses TRBV20-1 with TRBJ2-5; 7 positions agree with TRBD1. CDR1 DFQATT and CDR2 SNEGSKA come from the germline V gene (reference sequence). After removal of 6 bases from V and 4 bases from J, the junction contained 14 bases not matched to a gene. This CDR3 contains 15 residues. CDR3 nucleotide sequence: TGCAGTGCCCCCCCCACAGGGGCGGTGGTAGAGACCCAGTACTTC. Its protein is CSAPPTGAVVETQYF.

This clonotype was observed many times. A read error may produce the germline difference seen at one junction end. The V gene is TRBV6-5, the J gene TRBJ1-3; D unclear. From germline, CDR1 is MNHEY and CDR2 SVGAGI. This CDR3 has 12 residues. CDR3 bases: TGTGCCAGCAGCTACTCTGGAAACACCATATATTTT. Encoded protein: CASSYSGNTIYF.

This chain uses TRBV3-1 with TRBJ2-5; 7 bases are a match to TRBD2. Germline CDR1 reads LGHDT; CDR2 reads YNNKEL (reference sequence). This CDR3 spans 11 amino acids. V was clipped by 6 bases and J by 12 bases; unmatched bases: 7. The CDR3 DNA reads TGTGCCAGCAGGAGGCTAGCGGAAAAGTACTTC. The encoded protein is CASRRLAEKYF.

The chain combines TRBV6-4 with TRBJ1-1, with 7 positions matching TRBD1. This CDR3 region has 15 residues. V shed 7 bases and J 1 base; nucleotides not matched to a gene: 9. The germline V gene has CDR1 MRHNA and CDR2 SNTAGT. CDR3 amino acids: CASKREGQPNTEAFF. CDR3 coding DNA: TGTGCCAGCAAACGGGAGGGACAGCCGAACACTGAAGCTTTCTTT.

This clonotype was seen at least ten times. This chain joins TRBV7-8 and TRBJ2-4; D is perhaps TRBD1 (5 bases). CDR1 and CDR2 (germline): SGHVS, FQNEAQ. V dropped 5 bases and J dropped 0 bases, with 11 bases sitting between them. CDR3 length: 15 residues. Here the CDR3 reads CASSIDSLAKNIQYF. For the CDR3, the DNA is TGTGCCAGCAGCATTGACAGTCTAGCCAAAAACATTCAGTACTTC.

This clonotype has a handful of counts. A read error may be the cause here, since a much bigger clone is one base away. The chain carries TRBV28 and TRBJ1-1, with a weak D call TRBD1 (5 bases). The CDR3 has 16 amino acids. Germline values: CDR1 MDHEN, CDR2 SYDVKM. The CDR3 DNA sequence: TGTGCCAGCAGTTTTGGGGCAGGTTGGAGGAACACTGAAGCTTCCTTT. As protein: CASSFGAGWRNTEASF.

At least ten counts were recorded for this clonotype. The rearrangement uses TRBV11-2 and TRBJ2-4; 9 bases match TRBD2. Trimming took 6 bases from V and 6 from J; bases not matched to a gene: 9. The germline CDR1 and CDR2 sequences are SGHAT and FQNNGV. This CDR3 has 15 residues. Here the CDR3 DNA reads TGTGCCAGCAGATTTACTGGCGGGAGGGTAAACATTCAGTACTTC. Protein sequence: CASRFTGGRVNIQYF.

This clonotype was seen repeatedly, ten times or more. The J gene is TRBJ1-2, the V gene TRBV27; maybe TRBD1 (6 bases). This CDR3 has 15 residues. V lost 4 bases and J 7 bases, leaving 19 bases between the germline ends. Germline V CDR1 and CDR2: MNHEY, SMNVEV (reference sequence). This chain's CDR3 is CASSSTWGARIGYTF. CDR3 DNA: TGTGCCAGCAGTTCCACGTGGGGGGCGAGGATTGGCTACACCTTC.

The genes are TRBV27 and TRBJ2-5, with TRBD2 matching 9 bases. Unmatched junction bases numbered 8, after V lost 3 bases and J lost 3 bases. CDR3 length: 16 amino acids. The germline CDR1 and CDR2 sequences are MNHEY and SMNVEV (reference sequence). CDR3 coding DNA: TGTGCCAGCAGTTTGGCGGGGGGGGTGGTTGAAGAGACCCAGTACTTC. Translation gives CASSLAGGVVEETQYF.

Comments on this clonotype: Given a much more abundant clone one base away, this may be a read error. Given the absence of the conserved phenylalanine or tryptophan at the CDR3 end, a read error is likely. This sequence joins TRBV15 and TRBJ1-1; D ambiguous. Trimming left V 1 base short and J 6 bases short, with 3 bases between. CDR1 and CDR2 from the germline V gene are LNHNV and YYDKDF (reference sequence). The CDR3 extends over 11 amino acids. As DNA, the CDR3 is TGTGCCACCAGCAGAGGTTCTGAAGCTTTCCTT. Protein product: CATSRGSEAFL.

This clonotype was detected ten times or more. The chain couples TRBV6-1 to TRBJ1-1, with D maybe TRBD1 (5 bases). Germline V gene sequence: CDR1 MNHNS, CDR2 SASEGT. Trimming took 6 bases from V and 0 from J, leaving 14 bases between them. The CDR3 runs 15 residues. The CDR3 is CASRPLGRVNTEAFF. The CDR3, as DNA: TGTGCCAGCAGGCCCCTGGGCAGGGTGAACACTGAAGCTTTCTTT.

This clonotype has ten or more counts. The chain uses TRBV15 and TRBJ1-1, with D uncertain. The CDR3 loop spans 15 amino acids. Germline lookup yields CDR1 LNHNV and CDR2 YYDKDF (reference sequence). V was trimmed by 5 bases and J by 0 bases, leaving 13 bases between them. The CDR3: CATSVSTLMNTEAFF. The DNA of the CDR3 is TGTGCCACCAGCGTGTCGACGCTTATGAACACTGAAGCTTTCTTT.

This clonotype came up a few times. The V gene is TRBV12-3 or TRBV12-4, the J gene TRBJ1-3, with TRBD1 as a possible D gene (5 bases). Deletions cut 1 base from V and 2 bases from J, with 9 bases between. CDR3 length equals 15 residues. CDR3 coding DNA: TGTGCCAGCAGTTTAGGGGGGACTACTGGAAACACCATATATTTT. Translation gives CASSLGGTTGNTIYF.

This clonotype was detected ten times or more. V usage is TRBV24-1 and J usage is TRBJ2-2; D uncertain. Per the germline V gene, CDR1 is KGHDR and CDR2 is SFDVKD. Deletions cut 1 base from V and 4 bases from J, with 0 bases between. The CDR3 sequence is 12 residues long. The CDR3 reads CATSDFTGELFF. The CDR3 bases are TGTGCCACCAGTGATTTCACCGGGGAGCTGTTTTTT.

As concerns this clonotype: One junction end does not reproduce the germline sequence, and a read error may be involved. The chain has TRBV7-2 and TRBJ2-7, with 10 bases aligning to TRBD2. Germline V lookup: CDR1 SGHTA, CDR2 FQGNSA. The CDR3 sequence is 15 residues long. The CDR3 coding sequence is TGTGCCAGCAACTTAGTGGCTAGCGGGGGCTACGAGCAGTACTTC. Its translation is CASNLVASGGYEQYF.